This T cell receptor beta chain was sequenced during a study of T-cell reconstitution after alpha-beta-depleted transplantation in children. This clonotype was seen many times. This sample's TCRbeta library carried unique molecular identifier barcodes. TCRdb processed the PCR reads anew with MiXCR; each CDR3 protein has one entry. This sample has over 150,000 distinct CDR3 sequences; under 8.5% occur once, and the top ten carry approximately 6%. CDR1 and CDR2 from the germline V gene are SQVTM and ANQGSEA. The CDR3 loop spans 13 amino acids. The V gene lost 4 bases and the J gene lost 7 bases, with 13 bases spanning the gap.

The source of this sequence is a boy between 2 and 10 years old with acute lymphoblastic leukemia, due to receive a stem cell transplant. The chain carries TRBV29-1 and TRBJ2-2, with D unclear. This specimen was PBMCs, taken before TCRalphabeta/CD19-depleted stem cell transplant. CDR3 sequence (DNA): TGCAGCGTTGGTTCAGGAGATATCGGGGAGCTGTTTTTT. This translates into CSVGSGDIGELFF.